The rows below give T cell receptor beta chains drawn from one sample of a study of regulatory T cells in long-lasting Graves disease. MiXCR, run by TCRdb on the multiplex PCR reads, gives a single entry per CDR3 protein. Here the sample spans roughly 380,000 distinct CDR3 sequences, around 16% being singletons. Sample: peripheral blood mononuclear cells (PBMCs), taken at new diagnosis, from a patient treated with antithyroid drugs. These receptors were collected from a female donor with Graves disease. CDR3s include the opening cysteine and the closing phenylalanine or tryptophan. A D gene is named only where the DNA matches it firmly.

TRBV5-1,TRBJ1-2,TRBD1,CASSYPGQQYGYTF
TRBV20-1,TRBJ1-6,TRBD1,CSARVYGQGNNSPLHF
TRBV7-2,TRBJ1-1,TRBD1,CASSSRTGDEAFF
TRBV6-1,TRBJ2-3,TRBD2,CASTGLAGGVDTQYF
TRBV30,TRBJ2-2,TRBD2,CAWTLGLANTGELFF
TRBV30,TRBJ1-2,.,CAANRFPLNYGYTF
TRBV6-2/TRBV6-3,TRBJ1-5,.,CASSYSHRGNQPQHF
TRBV2,TRBJ1-3,.,CASTVDIGNTIYF
TRBV12-3/TRBV12-4,TRBJ2-7,.,CASSYFGTFVYEQYF
TRBV4-1,TRBJ2-5,.,CASSPIVVGAQYF
TRBV28,TRBJ2-2,.,CASTGSPNTGELFF
TRBV6-5,TRBJ2-3,TRBD2,CASSYGSRLAGVVDTQYF
TRBV3-1,TRBJ2-3,TRBD1,CASSFYTERTGGTDTQYF
TRBV7-2,TRBJ2-7,.,CASSHRAVGAAYEQYF
TRBV2,TRBJ2-7,.,CASSETPRAVPSF
TRBV29-1,.,TRBD2,CSVVLRASGSLSRPDTQYF
TRBV7-3,TRBJ1-5,.,CASSLTGDNQPQHF
TRBV10-1,TRBJ2-1,.,CASSASQSGEQFF
TRBV6-1,TRBJ1-5,.,CASRVRGSSSLSNQPQHF
TRBV6-1,TRBJ1-2,.,CASSVSRVGVRLNYGYTF
TRBV12-3/TRBV12-4,TRBJ2-2,.,CASRFSGNTGELFF
TRBV28,TRBJ2-7,.,CASSQLIPPKLEQYF
TRBV6-1,TRBJ2-5,.,CASSQSSPDLEYF
TRBV20-1,TRBJ2-5,.,CSANPAEGNQETQYF
TRBV4-1,TRBJ1-5,TRBD1,CASSQDQTGPWGHQPQHF
TRBV9,TRBJ1-4,.,CASSVDGTTNEKLFF
TRBV6-1,TRBJ1-4,.,CASKSGPREKLFF
TRBV7-3,TRBJ2-3,.,CASSLDPGEDTQYF
TRBV9,TRBJ1-5,.,CASSVAGTDQPQHF
TRBV11-2,TRBJ2-3,TRBD2,CASSPPGLQVADTQYF
TRBV27,TRBJ2-3,TRBD2,CASSLIVAGGPLRTDTQYF
TRBV4-1,TRBJ1-2,.,CASSHRSTAGRANYGYTF
TRBV3-1,TRBJ2-4,.,CASSHHGSTKNIQYF
TRBV7-2,TRBJ1-4,.,CASSLTAEVEKLFF
TRBV7-9,TRBJ2-7,TRBD2,CASSQGASGRAVYEQYF
TRBV12-5,TRBJ1-1,.,CASGLESRDNTAAFF
TRBV7-8,TRBJ1-5,TRBD1,CASSFELTGTGGKQPQHF
TRBV9,TRBJ2-1,TRBD2,CASSGGVYNEQFF
TRBV7-6,TRBJ2-3,.,CASSLESGQNTQYF
TRBV18,TRBJ1-1,.,CASSPLTGTLNTEAFF
TRBV5-6,TRBJ2-1,.,CASSRRREQFF
TRBV27,TRBJ2-2,.,CASSWVAGELFF
TRBV4-1,TRBJ2-3,TRBD2,CASSPLGLATNTQYF
TRBV27,TRBJ1-2,.,CASSLLPFGEGYTF
TRBV5-8,TRBJ1-4,.,CASRLGVGGKLFF
TRBV7-2,TRBJ2-3,TRBD2,CASSPAGLAGALTDTQYF
TRBV20-1,TRBJ1-3,.,CSALPAESFVLSGNTIYF
TRBV29-1,TRBJ1-2,TRBD1,CSGGQGGTYGYTF
TRBV7-2,TRBJ2-7,TRBD1,CASSPGQGVHEQYF
TRBV7-3,TRBJ2-2,.,CASSFSGEGRTWTGELFF
TRBV20-1,TRBJ2-1,TRBD2,CSALPGGPSDEQFF